The clone carrying this TCR beta chain has just one count. There are 13 residues in the CDR3. The germline CDR1 and CDR2 sequences are LNHDA and SQIVND (reference sequence). Trimming left V 5 bases short and J 8 bases short, with 15 bases between. Sequencing used immunoSEQ multiplex PCR; TCRdb keeps in-frame clones, though not all of them. The sample lists around 100,000 clones, 90% to 95% occurring once. The sample belongs to a study of T cell responses to AZD1222 COVID-19 vaccine. This TCR was sampled from an adult in good health. The chain uses TRBV19 and TRBJ1-2, with no clear D. This specimen consisted of peripheral blood, obtained on day 0 of AZD1222 vaccination. DNA for the CDR3: TGTGCCAGTAGTCCAAATTGGGAGCGAGGCTACACCTTC. It codes for CASSPNWERGYTF.